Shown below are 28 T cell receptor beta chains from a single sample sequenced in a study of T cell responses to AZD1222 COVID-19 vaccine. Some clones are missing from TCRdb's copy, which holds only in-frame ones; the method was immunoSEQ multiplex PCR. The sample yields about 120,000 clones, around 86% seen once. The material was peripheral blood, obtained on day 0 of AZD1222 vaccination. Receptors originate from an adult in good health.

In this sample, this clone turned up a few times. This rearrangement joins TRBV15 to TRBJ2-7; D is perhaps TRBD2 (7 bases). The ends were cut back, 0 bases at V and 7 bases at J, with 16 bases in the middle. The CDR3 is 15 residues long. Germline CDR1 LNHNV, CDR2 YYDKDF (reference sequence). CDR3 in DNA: TGTGCCACCAGCAGAGATCCCTCCGGGGGGCGTGAGCAGTACTTC. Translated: CATSRDPSGGREQYF.

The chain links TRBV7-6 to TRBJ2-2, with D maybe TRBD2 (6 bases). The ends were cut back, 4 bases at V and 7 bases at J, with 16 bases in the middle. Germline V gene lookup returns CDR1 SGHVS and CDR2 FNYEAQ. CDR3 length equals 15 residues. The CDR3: CASSSLGGEYGELFF. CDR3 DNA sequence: TGTGCCAGCAGCTCCCTAGGAGGGGAATACGGGGAGCTGTTTTTT.

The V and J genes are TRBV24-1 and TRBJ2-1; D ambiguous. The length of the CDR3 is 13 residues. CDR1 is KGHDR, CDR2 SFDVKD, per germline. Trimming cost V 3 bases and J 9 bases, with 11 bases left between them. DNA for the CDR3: TGTGCCACCAGTGATGGTTCTGAGGCTGAGCAGTTCTTC. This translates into CATSDGSEAEQFF.

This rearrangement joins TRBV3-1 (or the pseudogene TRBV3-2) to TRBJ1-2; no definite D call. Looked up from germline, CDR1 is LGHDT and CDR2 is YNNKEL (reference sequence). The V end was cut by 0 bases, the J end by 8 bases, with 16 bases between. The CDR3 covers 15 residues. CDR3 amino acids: CASSQDLAGLRGYTF. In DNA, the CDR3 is TGTGCCAGCAGCCAAGATTTGGCAGGTTTGAGGGGCTACACCTTC.

The CDR3 region has the DNA TGTGCCAGCAGCGCGGGGACAGTCTCCTACAATGAGCAGTTCTTC. Protein: CASSAGTVSYNEQFF. The V and J genes are TRBV7-2 and TRBJ2-1; D might be TRBD1 (7 bases). Trimming took 5 bases from V and 0 from J, leaving 11 bases between them. Germline V gene sequence: CDR1 SGHTA, CDR2 FQGNSA. CDR3 size: 15 residues. The full variable domain, in which reference TRBV7-2 and TRBJ2-1 provide the parts outside the CDR3, is GAGVSQSPSNKVTEKGKDVELRCDPISGHTALYWYRQSLGQGLEFLIYFQGNSAPDKSGLPSDRFSAERTGGSVSTLTIQRTQQEDSAVYLCASSAGTVSYNEQFFGPGTRLTVL.

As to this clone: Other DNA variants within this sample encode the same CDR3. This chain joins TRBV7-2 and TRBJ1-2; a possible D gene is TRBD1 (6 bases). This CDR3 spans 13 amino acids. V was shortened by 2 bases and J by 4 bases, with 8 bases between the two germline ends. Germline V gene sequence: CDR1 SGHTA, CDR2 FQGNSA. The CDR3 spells CASSLRGSYGYTF. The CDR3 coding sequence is TGTGCCAGCAGCTTAAGGGGGTCCTATGGCTACACCTTC.

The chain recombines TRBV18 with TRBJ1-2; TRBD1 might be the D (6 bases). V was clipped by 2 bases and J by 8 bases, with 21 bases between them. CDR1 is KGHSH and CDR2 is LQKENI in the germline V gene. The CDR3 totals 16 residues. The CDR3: CASSPKESVGAGGYTF. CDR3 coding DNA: TGTGCCAGCTCACCAAAGGAGAGCGTGGGGGCAGGGGGCTACACCTTC.

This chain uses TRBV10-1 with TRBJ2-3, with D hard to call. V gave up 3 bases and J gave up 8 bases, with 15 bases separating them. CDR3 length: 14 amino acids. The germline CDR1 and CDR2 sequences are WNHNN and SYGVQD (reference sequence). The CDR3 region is CASSEGSAVSTQYF. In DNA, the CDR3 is TGCGCCAGCAGTGAAGGGTCGGCCGTTAGTACGCAGTATTTT.

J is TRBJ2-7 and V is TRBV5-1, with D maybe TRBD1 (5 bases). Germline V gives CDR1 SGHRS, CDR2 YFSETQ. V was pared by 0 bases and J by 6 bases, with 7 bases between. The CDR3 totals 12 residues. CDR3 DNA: TGCGCCAGCAGCTTGGTAGGGGTCGAGCAGTACTTC. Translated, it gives CASSLVGVEQYF. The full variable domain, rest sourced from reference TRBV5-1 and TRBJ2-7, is KAGVTQTPRYLIKTRGQQVTLSCSPISGHRSVSWYQQTPGQGLQFLFEYFSETQRNKGNFPGRFSGRQFSNSRSEMNVSTLELGDSALYLCASSLVGVEQYFGPGTRLTVT.

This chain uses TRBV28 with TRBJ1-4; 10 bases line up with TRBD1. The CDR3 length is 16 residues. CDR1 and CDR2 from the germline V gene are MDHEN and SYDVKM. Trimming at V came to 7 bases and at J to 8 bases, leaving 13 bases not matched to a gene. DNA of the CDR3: TGTGCCAGCACTCCTCGGGGGACAGGGGTGAGGGAAAAACTGTTTTTT. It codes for CASTPRGTGVREKLFF.

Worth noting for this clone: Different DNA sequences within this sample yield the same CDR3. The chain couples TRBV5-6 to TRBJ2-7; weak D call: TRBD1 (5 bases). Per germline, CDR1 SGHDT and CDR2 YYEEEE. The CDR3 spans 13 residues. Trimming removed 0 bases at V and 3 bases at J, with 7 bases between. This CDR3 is CASSLGQSYEQYF. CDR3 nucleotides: TGTGCCAGCAGCTTGGGACAGAGCTACGAGCAGTACTTC. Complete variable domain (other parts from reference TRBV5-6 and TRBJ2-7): DAGVTQSPTHLIKTRGQQVTLRCSPKSGHDTVSWYQQALGQGPQFIFQYYEEEERQRGNFPDRFSGHQFPNYSSELNVNALLLGDSALYLCASSLGQSYEQYFGPGTRLTVT.

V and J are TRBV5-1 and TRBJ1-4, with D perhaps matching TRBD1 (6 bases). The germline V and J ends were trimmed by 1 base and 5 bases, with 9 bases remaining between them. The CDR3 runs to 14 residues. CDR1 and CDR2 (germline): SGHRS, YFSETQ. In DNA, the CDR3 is TGCGCCAGCAGCTTGCAGGGGAAGAATGAAAAACTGTTTTTT. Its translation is CASSLQGKNEKLFF.

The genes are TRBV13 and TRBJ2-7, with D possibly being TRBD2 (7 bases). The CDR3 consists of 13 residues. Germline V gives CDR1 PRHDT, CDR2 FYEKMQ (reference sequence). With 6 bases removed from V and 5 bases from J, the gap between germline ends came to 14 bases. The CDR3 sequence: CASSRFGGHEQYF. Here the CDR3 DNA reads TGTGCCAGCAGTAGGTTCGGGGGGCACGAGCAGTACTTC.

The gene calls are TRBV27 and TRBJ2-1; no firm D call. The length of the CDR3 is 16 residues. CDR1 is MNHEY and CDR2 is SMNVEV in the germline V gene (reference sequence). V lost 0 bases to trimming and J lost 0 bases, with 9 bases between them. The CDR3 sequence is CASSLSLSYSYNEQFF. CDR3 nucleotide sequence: TGTGCCAGCAGTTTATCCCTGTCCTACTCCTACAATGAGCAGTTCTTC.

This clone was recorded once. CDR3 bases: TGTGCCAGCAGCCAGGGACCCACCAGCCCCTACGAGCAGTACTTC. It yields the protein CASSQGPTSPYEQYF. V is TRBV5-4 and J is TRBJ2-7; D may be TRBD1 or TRBD2 (5 bases each). The CDR3 runs 15 residues. V lost 4 bases and J 2 bases, leaving 16 bases between the germline ends. The germline gives CDR1 SGHNT, CDR2 YYREEE (reference sequence).

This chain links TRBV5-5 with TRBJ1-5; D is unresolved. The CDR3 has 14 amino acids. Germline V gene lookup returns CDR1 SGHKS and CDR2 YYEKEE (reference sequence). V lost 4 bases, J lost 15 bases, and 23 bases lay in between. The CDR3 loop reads CASSPTLSRSIPHF. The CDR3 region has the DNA TGTGCCAGCAGCCCGACCCTTTCCCGCTCGATTCCGCATTTT.

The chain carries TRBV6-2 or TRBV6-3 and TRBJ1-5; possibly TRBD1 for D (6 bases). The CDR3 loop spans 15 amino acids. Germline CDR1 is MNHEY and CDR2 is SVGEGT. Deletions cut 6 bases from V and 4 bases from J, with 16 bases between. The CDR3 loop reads CASSPPGVGNQPQHF. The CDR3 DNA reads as TGTGCCAGCAGCCCCCCAGGGGTGGGGAATCAGCCCCAGCATTTT.

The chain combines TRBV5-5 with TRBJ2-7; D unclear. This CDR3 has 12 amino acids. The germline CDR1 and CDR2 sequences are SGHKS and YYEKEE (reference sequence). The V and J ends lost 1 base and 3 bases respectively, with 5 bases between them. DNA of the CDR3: TGTGCCAGCAGCTTGATCGGCTACGAGCAGTACTTC. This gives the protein CASSLIGYEQYF.

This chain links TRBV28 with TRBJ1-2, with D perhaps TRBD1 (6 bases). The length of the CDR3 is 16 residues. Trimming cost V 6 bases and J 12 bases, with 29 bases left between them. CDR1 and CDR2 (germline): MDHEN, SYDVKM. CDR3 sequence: CASRTTDAGRDNINTF. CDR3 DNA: TGTGCCAGCAGAACGACGGACGCGGGCAGGGACAATATCAACACCTTC.

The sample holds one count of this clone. The CDR3 reads CASSQTGSFYEQYF. DNA of the CDR3: TGTGCCAGCAGTCAAACAGGGTCATTCTACGAGCAGTACTTC. The rearrangement uses TRBV6-5 and TRBJ2-7, with a weak D call TRBD1 (6 bases). Germline CDR1 reads MNHEY; CDR2 reads SVGAGI. This CDR3 is built from 14 residues. Between the trimmed V and J ends, which lost 5 bases and 3 bases, there was a span of 14 bases.

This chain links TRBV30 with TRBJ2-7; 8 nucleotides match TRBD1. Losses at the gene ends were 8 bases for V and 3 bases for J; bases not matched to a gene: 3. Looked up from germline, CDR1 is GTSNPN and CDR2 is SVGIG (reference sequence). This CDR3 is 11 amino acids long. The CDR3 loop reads CAGGQGYEQYF. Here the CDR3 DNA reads TGTGCCGGAGGACAGGGCTACGAGCAGTACTTC.

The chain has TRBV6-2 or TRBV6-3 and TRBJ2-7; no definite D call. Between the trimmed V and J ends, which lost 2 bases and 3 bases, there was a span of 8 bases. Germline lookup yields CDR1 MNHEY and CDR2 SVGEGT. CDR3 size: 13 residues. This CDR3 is CASSYRVHYEQYF. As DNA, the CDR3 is TGTGCCAGCAGTTACCGGGTACACTACGAGCAGTACTTC.

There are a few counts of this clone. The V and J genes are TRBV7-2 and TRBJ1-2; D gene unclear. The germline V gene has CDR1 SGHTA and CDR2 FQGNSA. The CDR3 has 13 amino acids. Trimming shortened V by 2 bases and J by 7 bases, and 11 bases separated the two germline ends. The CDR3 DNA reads TGTGCCAGCAGCTTATTGCGGACGGGTGGCTACACCTTC. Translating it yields CASSLLRTGGYTF.

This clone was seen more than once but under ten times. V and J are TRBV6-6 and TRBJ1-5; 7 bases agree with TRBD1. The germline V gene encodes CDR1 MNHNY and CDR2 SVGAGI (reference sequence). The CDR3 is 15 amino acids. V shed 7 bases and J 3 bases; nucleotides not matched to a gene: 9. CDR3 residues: CASTYNRGVNQPQHF. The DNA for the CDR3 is TGTGCCAGCACCTATAACAGGGGCGTCAATCAGCCCCAGCATTTT.

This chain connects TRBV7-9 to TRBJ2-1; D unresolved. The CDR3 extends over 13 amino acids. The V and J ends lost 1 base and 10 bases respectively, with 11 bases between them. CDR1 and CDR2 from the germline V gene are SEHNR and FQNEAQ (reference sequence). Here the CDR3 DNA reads TGTGCCAGCAGCTTAGGGGCGGTTTTGGAGCAGTTCTTC. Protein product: CASSLGAVLEQFF.

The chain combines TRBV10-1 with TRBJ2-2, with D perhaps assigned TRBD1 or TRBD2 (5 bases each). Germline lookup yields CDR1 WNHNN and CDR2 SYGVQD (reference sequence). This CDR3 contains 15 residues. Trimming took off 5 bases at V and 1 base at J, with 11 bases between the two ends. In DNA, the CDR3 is TGCGCCAGCAGTTTCGGGACGGGGAACACCGGGGAGCTGTTTTTT. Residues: CASSFGTGNTGELFF.

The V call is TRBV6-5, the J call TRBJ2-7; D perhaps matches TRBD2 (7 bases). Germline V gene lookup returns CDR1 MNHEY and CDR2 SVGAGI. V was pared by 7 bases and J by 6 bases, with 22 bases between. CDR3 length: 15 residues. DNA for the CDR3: TGTGCCAGCAAAGACCCTTGGGGGGGGCGAAGCGAGCAGTACTTC. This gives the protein CASKDPWGGRSEQYF.

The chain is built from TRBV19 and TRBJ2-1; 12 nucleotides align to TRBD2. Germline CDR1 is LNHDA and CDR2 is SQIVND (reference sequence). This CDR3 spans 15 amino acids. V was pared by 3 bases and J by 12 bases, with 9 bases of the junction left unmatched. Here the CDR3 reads CASSMSSGGAFAQFF. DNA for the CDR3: TGTGCCAGTAGTATGTCTAGCGGGGGGGCCTTCGCGCAGTTCTTC.